These T cell receptor beta chains were read from a single sample in a study of blood T cell repertoires in COVID-19. Clones were sequenced by immunoSEQ multiplex PCR, and TCRdb holds only the in-frame ones, with some missing. The sample lists about 220,000 clones; about 87% were seen once. The sequencing sample was made of PBMCs or T cells enriched from blood (not recorded which). All receptors derive from a woman aged 25 to 39 who had recovered from COVID-19. CDR3s include the opening cysteine and the closing phenylalanine or tryptophan. D genes are given only for firm matches. Only some rows state a clone size, as once, few, many or a class for expanded clones.

size	J	V	D	DNA	CDR3
NA	TRBJ1-4	TRBV11-2	NA	TGTGCCAGCAGCCCTCTGTTGGGGCATGGTGAAAAACTGTTTTTT	CASSPLLGHGEKLFF
few	TRBJ2-3	TRBV4-2	NA	TGTGCCAGCAGCCAAGGACTCATCACAGATACGCAGTATTTT	CASSQGLITDTQYF
NA	TRBJ1-6	TRBV2	TRBD1	TGTGCCAGCAGTGAAAGGACAGGGACGAATTCACCCCTCCACTTT	CASSERTGTNSPLHF
NA	TRBJ1-6	TRBV5-1	TRBD1	TGCGCCAGCAGCCTCGGACAGGGTAATTCACCCCTCCACTTT	CASSLGQGNSPLHF
NA	TRBJ2-1	TRBV6-5	NA	TGTGCCAGCAGTTACGGCGGAGGATACAATGAGCAGTTCTTC	CASSYGGGYNEQFF
few	TRBJ1-2	TRBV9	NA	TGTGCCAGCAGCGTAGATATAGCAGACTATGGCTACACCTTC	CASSVDIADYGYTF
NA	TRBJ2-2	TRBV6-5	NA	TGTGCCAGCAGTCAGGTCAGGGGCTCCGGGGAGCTGTTTTTT	CASSQVRGSGELFF
NA	TRBJ2-1	TRBV7-3	TRBD1	TGTGCCAGCAGCTTAGGACAGGGGTATGAGCAGTTCTTC	CASSLGQGYEQFF
NA	TRBJ2-6	TRBV7-2	TRBD1	TGTGCCAGCAGCTTAAGGGGACAGGGGGCAGGTGGGGCCAACGTCCTGACTTTC	CASSLRGQGAGGANVLTF
NA	TRBJ1-4	TRBV7-9	TRBD1	TGTGCCAGCAGCTTAGGTTGGCAGGGGGCGCGCACTAATGAAAAACTGTTTTTT	CASSLGWQGARTNEKLFF
few	TRBJ1-1	TRBV5-1	TRBD1	TGCGCCAGCAGCTTAGAGGTCCAGACAGGGCTCACTGAAGCTTTCTTT	CASSLEVQTGLTEAFF
once	TRBJ2-7	TRBV27	TRBD1	TGTGCCAGCAGACCCCGGGACAGTGCCTACGAGCAGTACTTC	CASRPRDSAYEQYF